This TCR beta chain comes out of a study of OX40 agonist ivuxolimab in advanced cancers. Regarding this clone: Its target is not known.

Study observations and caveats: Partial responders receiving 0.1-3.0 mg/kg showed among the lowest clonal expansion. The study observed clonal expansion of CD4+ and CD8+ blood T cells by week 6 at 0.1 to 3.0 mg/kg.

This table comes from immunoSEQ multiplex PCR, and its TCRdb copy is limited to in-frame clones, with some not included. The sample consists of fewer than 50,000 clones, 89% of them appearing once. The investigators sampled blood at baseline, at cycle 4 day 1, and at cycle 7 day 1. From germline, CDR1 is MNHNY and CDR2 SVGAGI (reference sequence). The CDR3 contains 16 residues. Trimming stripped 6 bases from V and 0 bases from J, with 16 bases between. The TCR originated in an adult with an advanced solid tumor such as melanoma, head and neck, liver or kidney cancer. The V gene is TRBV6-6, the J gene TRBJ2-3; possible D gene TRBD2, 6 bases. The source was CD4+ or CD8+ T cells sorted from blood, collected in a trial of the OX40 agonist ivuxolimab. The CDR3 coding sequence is TGTGCCAGCAGAAAAAGCACCGGGACTAGCACAGATACGCAGTATTTT. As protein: CASRKSTGTSTDTQYF.